A selection of T cell receptor beta chains follows, all from one sample in a study of CD8 T cells in Susac syndrome. Each CDR3 protein gets one entry after TCRdb re-called the immunoSEQ multiplex PCR reads with MiXCR. The sample has 200,000 to 250,000 distinct CDR3 sequences, roughly 96% seen once. The sequencing input was CD4+ T cells from PBMCs. These receptors all stem from a human donor with multiple sclerosis. The CDR3 runs from the conserved cysteine through the conserved F or W. The D gene is left open where the match is weak. The size field is filled for only some rows; it gives once, few, many or a size class.

>TRBV5-4|-|TRBD2|TRBJ2-3
TGTGCCAGCAGCCCAGAACCAGCGGGGGCAGATACGCAGTATTTT
CASSPEPAGADTQYF
>TRBV29-1|-|TRBD2|TRBJ2-1
TGCAGCGTTGTTCCTAGCGGGAGGAGCTCCTACAATGAGCAGTTCTTC
CSVVPSGRSSYNEQFF
>TRBV7-3|-|-|TRBJ1-1
TGTGCCAGCAGCTTAACGTACGTTACTGAAGCTTTCTTT
CASSLTYVTEAFF
>TRBV7-8|-|-|TRBJ2-3
TGTGCCAGCAGCTTAGATCGCGCAGATACGCAGTATTTT
CASSLDRADTQYF
>TRBV13|-|TRBD1|TRBJ2-7
TGTGCCAGCAGAAGACAGGGAGTCTACGAGCAGTACTTC
CASRRQGVYEQYF
>TRBV4-1|once|-|TRBJ1-2
TGCGCCAGCAGCCCTGGATACAGGGACGGCTACACCTTC
CASSPGYRDGYTF
>TRBV29-1|-|TRBD2|TRBJ2-7
TGCAGCGCTCGCCGGGTGGAGCGGGAGGGTTACGAGCAGTACTTC
CSARRVEREGYEQYF
>TRBV9|-|TRBD1|TRBJ1-1
TGTGCCAGCAGCACATCGACAGGGGGTACTGAAGCTTTCTTT
CASSTSTGGTEAFF
>TRBV29-1|-|TRBD1|TRBJ2-7
TGCAGCGTTGTGTCGGGACAGGGGGCCGAGCAGTACTTC
CSVVSGQGAEQYF
>TRBV2|-|-|TRBJ2-2
TGTGCCAGCAGTACTAAAGCGCGGACCGGGGAGCTGTTTTTT
CASSTKARTGELFF
>TRBV29-1|-|-|TRBJ2-1
TGCAGCGGGGAACAGGCTCTTGGGGATGAGCAGTTCTTC
CSGEQALGDEQFF
>TRBV2|-|-|TRBJ1-1
TGTGCCAGCATAGCCGGGGACATGAACACTGAAGCTTTCTTT
CASIAGDMNTEAFF
>TRBV5-1|-|-|TRBJ2-7
TGCGCCAGCAGCCCAGGGGACTGGAGGAACGAGCAGTACTTC
CASSPGDWRNEQYF
>TRBV4-2|-|TRBD2|TRBJ2-1
TGTGCCAGCAGCCAATACCCTAGCGGGGGGGCGAGTGAGCAGTTCTTC
CASSQYPSGGASEQFF
>TRBV6-5|-|TRBD1|TRBJ2-7
TGTGCCAGCAGTTATTTAGGACAGGGGACGGAGCAGTACTTC
CASSYLGQGTEQYF
>TRBV20-1|-|-|TRBJ1-1
TGCAGTGCTGAAACAGGGAGGATGGCTGAAGCTTTCTTT
CSAETGRMAEAFF
>TRBV7-2|once|TRBD1|TRBJ2-7
TGTGCCAGCAGTTCGCGGGGGACAGGGGGCCACGAGCAGTACTTC
CASSSRGTGGHEQYF
>TRBV3-1|-|-|TRBJ1-1
TGTGCCAGCAGCCACATCGGTGAAGCTTTCTTT
CASSHIGEAFF
>TRBV20-1|-|TRBD1|TRBJ1-2
TGCAGTGCTAGTCCAGGGGGCCCGGGCTACACCTTC
CSASPGGPGYTF
>TRBV19|-|TRBD1|TRBJ1-5
TGTGCCAGTTCCACACAGGGGTCGGGCGGCAATCAGCCCCAGCATTTT
CASSTQGSGGNQPQHF
>TRBV7-8|-|TRBD1|TRBJ1-5
TGTGCCAGCAGCTCAGGTGGGGACAGGGGTAATCAGCCCCAGCATTTT
CASSSGGDRGNQPQHF